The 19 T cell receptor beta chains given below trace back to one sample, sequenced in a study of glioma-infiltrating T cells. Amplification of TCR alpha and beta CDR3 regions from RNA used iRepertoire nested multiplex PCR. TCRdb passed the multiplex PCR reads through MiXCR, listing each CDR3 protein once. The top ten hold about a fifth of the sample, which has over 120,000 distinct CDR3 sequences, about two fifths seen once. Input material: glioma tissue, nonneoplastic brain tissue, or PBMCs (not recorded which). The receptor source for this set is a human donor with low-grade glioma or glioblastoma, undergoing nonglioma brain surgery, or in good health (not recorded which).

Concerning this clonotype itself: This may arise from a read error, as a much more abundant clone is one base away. CDR3 coding DNA: TGTGCCACCAGCAATGTGGACAAGCGGAACACTAAAGCTTTCTTT. Protein: CATSNVDKRNTKAFF. The chain carries TRBV15 and TRBJ1-1; tentative D call: TRBD1 (5 bases). Germline CDR1 and CDR2: LNHNV and YYDKDF (reference sequence). This CDR3 is built from 15 residues.

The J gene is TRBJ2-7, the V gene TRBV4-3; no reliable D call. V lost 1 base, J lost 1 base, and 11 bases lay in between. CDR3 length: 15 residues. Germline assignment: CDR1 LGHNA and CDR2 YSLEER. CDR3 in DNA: TGCGCCAGCAGCCAAGTCTGGCAGGCTTCCTACGAGCAGTACTTC. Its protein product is CASSQVWQASYEQYF.

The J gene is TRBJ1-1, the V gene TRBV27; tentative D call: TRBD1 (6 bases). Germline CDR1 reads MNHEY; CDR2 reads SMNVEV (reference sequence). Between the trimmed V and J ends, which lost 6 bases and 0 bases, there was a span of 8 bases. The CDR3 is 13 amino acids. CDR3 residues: CASRSGVNTEAFF. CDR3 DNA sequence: TGTGCCAGCAGATCAGGGGTGAACACTGAAGCTTTCTTT.

The CDR3 loop is CASSGTGLGGANVLTF. Written as DNA, the CDR3 is TGTGCCAGTAGTGGGACAGGGCTTGGTGGGGCCAACGTCCTGACTTTC. The chain combines TRBV19 with TRBJ2-6; 9 bases align to TRBD1. V lost 5 bases to trimming and J lost 3 bases; unmatched junction nucleotides: 5. CDR1 and CDR2 from the germline V gene are LNHDA and SQIVND (reference sequence). This CDR3 comprises 16 residues. The full variable domain, with the rest looked up from reference TRBV19 and TRBJ2-6, is DGGITQSPKYLFRKEGQNVTLSCEQNLNHDAMYWYRQDPGQGLRLIYYSQIVNDFQKGDIAEGYSVSREKKESFPLTVTSAQKNPTAFYLCASSGTGLGGANVLTFGAGSRLTVL.

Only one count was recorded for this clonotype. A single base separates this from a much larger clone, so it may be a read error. This chain's CDR3 is CASRGRGGNQPEHF. As DNA, the CDR3 is TGTGCCAGCAGAGGCAGGGGGGGCAATCAGCCCGAGCATTTT. V and J are TRBV27 and TRBJ1-5; 7 nucleotides line up with TRBD1. Germline V gives CDR1 MNHEY, CDR2 SMNVEV (reference sequence). The CDR3 contains 14 residues.

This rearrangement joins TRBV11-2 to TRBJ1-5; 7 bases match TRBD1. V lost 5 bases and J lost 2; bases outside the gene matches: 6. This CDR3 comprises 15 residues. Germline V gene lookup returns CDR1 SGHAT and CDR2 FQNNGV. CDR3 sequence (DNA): TGTGCCAGCAGCCGAACAGGGGACGGCAATCAGCCCCAGCATTTT. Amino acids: CASSRTGDGNQPQHF. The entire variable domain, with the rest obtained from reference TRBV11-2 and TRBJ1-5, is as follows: EAGVAQSPRYKIIEKRQSVAFWCNPISGHATLYWYQQILGQGPKLLIQFQNNGVVDDSQLPKDRFSAERLKGVDSTLKIQPAKLEDSAVYLCASSRTGDGNQPQHFGDGTRLSIL.

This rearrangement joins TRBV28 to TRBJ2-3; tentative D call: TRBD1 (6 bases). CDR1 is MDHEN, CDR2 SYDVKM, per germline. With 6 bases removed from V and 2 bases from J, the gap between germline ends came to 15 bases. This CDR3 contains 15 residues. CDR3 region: CASSPPGTNTDTQYF. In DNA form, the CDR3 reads TGTGCCAGCAGCCCACCCGGGACAAACACAGATACGCAGTATTTT.

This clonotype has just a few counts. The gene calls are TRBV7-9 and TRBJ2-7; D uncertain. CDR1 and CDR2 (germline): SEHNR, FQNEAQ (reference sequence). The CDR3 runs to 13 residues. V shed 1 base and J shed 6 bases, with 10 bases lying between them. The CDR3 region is CASSLGTSREQYF. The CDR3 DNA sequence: TGTGCCAGCAGCTTAGGGACCTCGCGCGAGCAGTACTTC.

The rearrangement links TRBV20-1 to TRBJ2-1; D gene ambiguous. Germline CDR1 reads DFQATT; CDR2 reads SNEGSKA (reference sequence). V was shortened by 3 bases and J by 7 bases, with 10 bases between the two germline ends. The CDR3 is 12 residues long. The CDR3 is CSARLVGNEQFF. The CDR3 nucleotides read TGCAGTGCTAGGCTAGTGGGTAATGAGCAGTTCTTC.

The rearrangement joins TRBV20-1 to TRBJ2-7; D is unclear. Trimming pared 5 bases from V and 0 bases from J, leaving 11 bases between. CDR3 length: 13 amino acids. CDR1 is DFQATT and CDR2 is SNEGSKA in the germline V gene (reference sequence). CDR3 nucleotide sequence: TGCAGTGCTGGTCGTACGAGCTCCTACGAGCAGTACTTC. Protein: CSAGRTSSYEQYF.

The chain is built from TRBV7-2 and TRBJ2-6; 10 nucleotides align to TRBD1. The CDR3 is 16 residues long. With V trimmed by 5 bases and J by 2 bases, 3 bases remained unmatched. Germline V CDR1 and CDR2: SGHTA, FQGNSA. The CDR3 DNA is TGTGCCAGCAGCCGACAGGGGGCAGCTGGGGCCAACGTCCTGACTTTC. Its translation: CASSRQGAAGANVLTF.

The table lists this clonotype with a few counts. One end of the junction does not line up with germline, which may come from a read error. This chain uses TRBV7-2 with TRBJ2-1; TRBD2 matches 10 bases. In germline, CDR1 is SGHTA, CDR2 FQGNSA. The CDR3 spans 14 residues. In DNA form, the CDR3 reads TGTGCCCGCAGGCCCGGGACTAGCGACTATGAGCAGTTCTTC. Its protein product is CARRPGTSDYEQFF. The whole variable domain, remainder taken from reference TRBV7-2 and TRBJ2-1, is GAGVSQSPSNKVTEKGKDVELRCDPISGHTALYWYRQSLGQGLEFLIYFQGNSAPDKSGLPSDRFSAERTGGSVSTLTIQRTQQEDSAVYLCARRPGTSDYEQFFGPGTRLTVL.

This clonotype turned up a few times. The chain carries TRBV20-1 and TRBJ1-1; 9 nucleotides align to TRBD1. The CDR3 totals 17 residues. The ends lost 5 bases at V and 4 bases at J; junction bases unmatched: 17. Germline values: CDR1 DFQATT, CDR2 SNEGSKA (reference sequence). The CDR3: CSALHVSRTGVSTEAFF. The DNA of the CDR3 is TGCAGTGCTTTACACGTATCCCGGACAGGGGTGAGCACTGAAGCTTTCTTT.

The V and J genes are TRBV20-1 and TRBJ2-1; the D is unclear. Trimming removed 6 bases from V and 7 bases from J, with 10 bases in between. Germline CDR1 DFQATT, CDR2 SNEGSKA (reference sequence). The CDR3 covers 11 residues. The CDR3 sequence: CSAVGGNEQFF. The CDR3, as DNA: TGCAGTGCCGTTGGTGGGAATGAGCAGTTCTTC.

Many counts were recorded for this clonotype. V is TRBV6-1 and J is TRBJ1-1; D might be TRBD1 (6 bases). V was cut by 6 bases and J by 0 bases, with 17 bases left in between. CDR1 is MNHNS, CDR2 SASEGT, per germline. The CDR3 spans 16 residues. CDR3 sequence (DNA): TGTGCCAGCAGCGAACGGGGGGCGAATTTGAACACTGAAGCTTTCTTT. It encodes CASSERGANLNTEAFF.

In DNA, the CDR3 is TGTGCCAGCAGTTTATGGGGCCGGAGGGTGAGCTATGGCTACACCTTC. Protein product: CASSLWGRRVSYGYTF. The chain couples TRBV28 to TRBJ1-2; D not certain. This CDR3 has 16 residues. Between the trimmed V and J ends, which lost 0 bases and 4 bases, there was a span of 15 bases. The germline V gene encodes CDR1 MDHEN and CDR2 SYDVKM.

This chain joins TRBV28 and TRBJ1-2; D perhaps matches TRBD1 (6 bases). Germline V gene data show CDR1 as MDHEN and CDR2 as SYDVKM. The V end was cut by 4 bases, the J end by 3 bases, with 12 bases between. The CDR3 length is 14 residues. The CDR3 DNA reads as TGTGCCAGCAGTTACGGGGGCGCAGACTATGGCTACACCTTC. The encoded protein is CASSYGGADYGYTF.

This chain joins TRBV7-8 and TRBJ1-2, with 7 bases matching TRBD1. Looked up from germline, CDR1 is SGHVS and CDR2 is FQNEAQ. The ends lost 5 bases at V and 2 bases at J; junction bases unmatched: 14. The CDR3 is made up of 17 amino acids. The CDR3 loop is CASSPRQGGFGNYGYTF. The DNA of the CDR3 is TGTGCCAGCAGCCCTAGACAGGGTGGATTCGGGAACTATGGCTACACCTTC. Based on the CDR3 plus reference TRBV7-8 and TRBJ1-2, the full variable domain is GAGVSQSPRYKVAKRGQDVALRCDPISGHVSLFWYQQALGQGPEFLTYFQNEAQLDKSGLPSDRFFAERPEGSVSTLKIQRTQQEDSAVYLCASSPRQGGFGNYGYTFGSGTRLTVV.

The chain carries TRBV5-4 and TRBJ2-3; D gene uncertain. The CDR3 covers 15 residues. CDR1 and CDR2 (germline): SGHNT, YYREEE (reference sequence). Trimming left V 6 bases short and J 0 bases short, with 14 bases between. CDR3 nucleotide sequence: TGTGCCAGCACCAAGAGCCTGGCTAGCACAGATACGCAGTATTTT. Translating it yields CASTKSLASTDTQYF. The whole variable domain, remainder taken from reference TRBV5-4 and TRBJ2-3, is ETGVTQSPTHLIKTRGQQVTLRCSSQSGHNTVSWYQQALGQGPQFIFQYYREEENGRGNFPPRFSGLQFPNYSSELNVNALELDDSALYLCASTKSLASTDTQYFGPGTRLTVL.